Below are 12 T cell receptor beta chains sequenced from a single sample in a study of early T cells in non-severe SARS-CoV-2 infection. One entry per CDR3 protein results from TCRdb running MiXCR on the 5' RACE reads. The profile shows fewer than 35,000 distinct CDR3 sequences, approximately 5.1% of them singletons. The sequencing sample was made of whole blood. These receptors came from an adult who was a healthcare worker with PCR-confirmed SARS-CoV-2 infection or an uninfected control (not recorded which).

This clonotype was counted at least ten times. The V gene is TRBV19, the J gene TRBJ1-4; no clear D. Germline lookup yields CDR1 LNHDA and CDR2 SQIVND (reference sequence). The CDR3 runs 13 residues. V lost 7 bases, J lost 0 bases, and 6 bases lay in between. CDR3 nucleotide sequence: TGTGCCAGTAAGAAAGCAACTAATGAAAAACTGTTTTTT. It codes for CASKKATNEKLFF.

This clonotype was seen ten or more times. The rearrangement links TRBV5-1 to TRBJ1-1, with 8 positions matching TRBD1. Germline V gene data show CDR1 as SGHRS and CDR2 as YFSETQ. Losses at the gene ends were 0 bases for V and 5 bases for J; bases not matched to a gene: 12. The CDR3 is 17 amino acids. Written as DNA, the CDR3 is TGCGCCAGCAGCTTGGGGGACAGGAACCTGCAAGGGACTGAAGCTTTCTTT. Its protein is CASSLGDRNLQGTEAFF.

This sequence joins TRBV7-6 and TRBJ2-1; D ambiguous. Germline V CDR1 and CDR2: SGHVS, FNYEAQ. The CDR3 length is 14 residues. With 3 bases removed from V and 0 bases from J, the gap between germline ends came to 6 bases. CDR3 in amino acids: CASSLGSSYNEQFF. The CDR3 DNA follows: TGTGCCAGCAGCTTGGGAAGCTCCTACAATGAGCAGTTCTTC.

There are many counts of this clonotype. The rearrangement uses TRBV11-2 and TRBJ2-7, with D perhaps matching TRBD1 or TRBD2 (5 bases each). The germline V gene has CDR1 SGHAT and CDR2 FQNNGV. The CDR3 extends over 13 amino acids. With 5 bases removed from V and 6 bases from J, the gap between germline ends came to 14 bases. The CDR3 here is CASSVRVRGEQYF. The DNA of the CDR3 is TGTGCCAGCAGCGTACGGGTGAGGGGCGAGCAGTACTTC.

This clonotype was observed at least ten times. V and J are TRBV6-1 and TRBJ2-1; TRBD2 aligns across 7 bases. From germline, CDR1 is MNHNS and CDR2 SASEGT. V shed 6 bases, J shed 6 bases, and the junction held 11 bases outside the gene matches. CDR3 length: 15 residues. Written as DNA, the CDR3 is TGTGCCAGCAGGGACGGCCTAGCGGATACCAATGAGCAGTTCTTC. Residues: CASRDGLADTNEQFF.

The table lists this clonotype with many counts. This chain links TRBV20-1 with TRBJ2-1, with 10 bases lining up with TRBD2. CDR3 size: 13 residues. The ends lost 3 bases at V and 10 bases at J; junction bases unmatched: 6. From germline, CDR1 is DFQATT and CDR2 SNEGSKA (reference sequence). DNA of the CDR3: TGCAGTGCTAGTGGGCTAGCGGGAGACGAGCAGTTCTTC. It encodes CSASGLAGDEQFF.

This clonotype was recorded at least ten times. The chain has TRBV20-1 and TRBJ2-7; D might be TRBD1 or TRBD2, each matching 5 bases. Trimming removed 6 bases at V and 3 bases at J, with 18 bases between. Germline-derived CDR1 and CDR2 are DFQATT and SNEGSKA (reference sequence). The CDR3 is 14 amino acids. The CDR3 coding sequence is TGCAGTGCCACCACCGGGACCATCCTCTACGAGCAGTACTTC. Protein product: CSATTGTILYEQYF.

This clonotype was observed many times. The chain employs TRBV7-2 and TRBJ1-5; D possibly corresponds to TRBD1 (6 bases). The germline CDR1 and CDR2 sequences are SGHTA and FQGNSA. The CDR3 length is 15 residues. V dropped 5 bases and J dropped 3 bases, with 14 bases sitting between them. Here the CDR3 reads CASSPTGFINQPQHF. CDR3 in DNA: TGTGCCAGCAGCCCGACAGGTTTTATCAATCAGCCCCAGCATTTT.

This clonotype showed up many times. The chain couples TRBV19 to TRBJ2-2; maybe TRBD2 (5 bases). The CDR3 has 13 residues. Per germline, CDR1 LNHDA and CDR2 SQIVND (reference sequence). V shed 10 bases and J shed 5 bases, with 14 bases lying between them. CDR3 residues: CATTERETGELFF. CDR3 DNA sequence: TGTGCCACCACGGAGAGGGAGACCGGGGAGCTGTTTTTT.

This clonotype has at least ten counts. The genes are TRBV19 and TRBJ2-7; D is undetermined. This CDR3 is built from 13 residues. Trimming pared 6 bases from V and 0 bases from J, leaving 9 bases between. Germline V gives CDR1 LNHDA, CDR2 SQIVND (reference sequence). DNA of the CDR3: TGTGCCAGTAGCTCCCCCTCCTCCTACGAGCAGTACTTC. It translates to CASSSPSSYEQYF.

The table lists this clonotype with many counts. The chain links TRBV19 to TRBJ1-1, with 10 nucleotides matching TRBD1. Germline CDR1 and CDR2: LNHDA and SQIVND (reference sequence). The trim removed 0 bases at V and 1 base at J, leaving 8 bases unmatched. CDR3 length equals 18 residues. CDR3 in DNA: TGTGCCAGTAGTATAGAGGAAGGACAGGGGGAGTGGAACACTGAAGCTTTCTTT. It translates to CASSIEEGQGEWNTEAFF. Drawing the rest from reference TRBV19 and TRBJ1-1, the complete variable domain is DGGITQSPKYLFRKEGQNVTLSCEQNLNHDAMYWYRQDPGQGLRLIYYSQIVNDFQKGDIAEGYSVSREKKESFPLTVTSAQKNPTAFYLCASSIEEGQGEWNTEAFFGQGTRLTVV.

The genes are TRBV27 and TRBJ2-3; 8 bases fit TRBD2. CDR3 size: 14 residues. The J segment lost 2 bases and the V segment lost 6 bases, leaving 4 bases of the junction unmatched. The germline gives CDR1 MNHEY, CDR2 SMNVEV (reference sequence). The CDR3 sequence is CASRQRGYTDTQYF. In nucleotides, the CDR3 is TGTGCCAGCAGGCAGCGGGGGTACACAGATACGCAGTATTTT.